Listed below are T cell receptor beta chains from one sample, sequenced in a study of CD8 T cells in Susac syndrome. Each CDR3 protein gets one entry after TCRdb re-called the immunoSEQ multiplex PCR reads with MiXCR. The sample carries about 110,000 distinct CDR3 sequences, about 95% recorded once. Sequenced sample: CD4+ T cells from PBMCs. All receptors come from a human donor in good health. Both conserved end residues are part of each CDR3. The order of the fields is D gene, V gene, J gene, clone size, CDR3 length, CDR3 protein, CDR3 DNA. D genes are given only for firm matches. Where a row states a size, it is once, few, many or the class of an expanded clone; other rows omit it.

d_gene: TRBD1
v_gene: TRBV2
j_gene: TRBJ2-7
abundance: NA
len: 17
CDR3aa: CASSEASVGTGGHEQYF
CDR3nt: TGTGCCAGCAGTGAAGCGAGCGTCGGGACAGGGGGCCACGAGCAGTACTTC

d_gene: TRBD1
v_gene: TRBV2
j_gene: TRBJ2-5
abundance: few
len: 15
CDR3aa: CASSLRQGGGETQYF
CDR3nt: TGTGCCAGCAGTCTCCGACAGGGGGGTGGGGAGACCCAGTACTTC

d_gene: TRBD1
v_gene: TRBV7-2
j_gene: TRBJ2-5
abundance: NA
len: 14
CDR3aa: CASSGQGIQETQYF
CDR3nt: TGTGCCAGCAGCGGACAGGGAATCCAAGAGACCCAGTACTTC

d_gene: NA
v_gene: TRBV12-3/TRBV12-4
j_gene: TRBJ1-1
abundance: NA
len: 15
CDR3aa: CASSSPVLRRAEAFF
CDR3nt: TGTGCCAGCAGTTCCCCCGTTCTGCGGAGGGCTGAAGCTTTCTTT

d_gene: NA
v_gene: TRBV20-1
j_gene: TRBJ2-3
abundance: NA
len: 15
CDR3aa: CSATGRPDRRDTQYF
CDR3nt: TGCAGTGCTACGGGACGCCCCGATCGCAGGGATACGCAGTATTTT

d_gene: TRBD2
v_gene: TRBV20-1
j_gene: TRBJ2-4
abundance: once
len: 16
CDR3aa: CSARVIAGPTKNIQYF
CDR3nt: TGCAGTGCTAGAGTCATAGCGGGCCCAACCAAAAACATTCAGTACTTC

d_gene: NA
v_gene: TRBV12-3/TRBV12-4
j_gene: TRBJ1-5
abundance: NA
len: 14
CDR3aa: CASSRGRSNQPQHF
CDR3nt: TGTGCCAGCAGCCGAGGACGGAGCAATCAGCCCCAGCATTTT

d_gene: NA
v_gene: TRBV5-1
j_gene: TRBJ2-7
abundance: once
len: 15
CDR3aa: CASSLDGGVSYEQYF
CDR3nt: TGCGCCAGCAGCTTGGACGGCGGGGTCTCCTACGAGCAGTACTTC

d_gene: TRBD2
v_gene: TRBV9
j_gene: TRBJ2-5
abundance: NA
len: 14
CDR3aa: CASSVGVAGETQYF
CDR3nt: TGTGCCAGCAGCGTAGGAGTAGCGGGGGAGACCCAGTACTTC

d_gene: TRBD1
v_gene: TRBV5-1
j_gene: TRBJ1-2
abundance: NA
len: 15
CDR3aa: CASSPHHGTGDGYTF
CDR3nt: TGCGCCAGCAGCCCCCACCATGGGACAGGGGATGGCTACACCTTC

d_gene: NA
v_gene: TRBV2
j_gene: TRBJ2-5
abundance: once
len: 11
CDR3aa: CASTRGGAQYF
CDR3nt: TGTGCCAGCACACGGGGCGGGGCCCAGTACTTC

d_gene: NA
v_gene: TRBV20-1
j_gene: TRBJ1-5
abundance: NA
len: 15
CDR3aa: CSAREGSNSNQPQHF
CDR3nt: TGCAGTGCTAGAGAGGGCAGTAATAGCAATCAGCCCCAGCATTTT

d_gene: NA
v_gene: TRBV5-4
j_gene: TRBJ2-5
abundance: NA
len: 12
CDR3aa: CASSLDRETQYF
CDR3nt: TGTGCCAGCAGCTTGGATCGTGAGACCCAGTACTTC

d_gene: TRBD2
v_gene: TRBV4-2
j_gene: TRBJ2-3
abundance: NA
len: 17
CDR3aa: CASSQRLAGGITDTQYF
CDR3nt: TGTGCCAGCAGCCAACGCCTAGCGGGAGGCATAACAGATACGCAGTATTTT

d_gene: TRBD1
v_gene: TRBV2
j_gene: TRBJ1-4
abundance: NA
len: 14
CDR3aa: CASSRQGPLEKLFF
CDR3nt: TGTGCCAGCAGTCGACAGGGGCCCCTGGAAAAACTGTTTTTT

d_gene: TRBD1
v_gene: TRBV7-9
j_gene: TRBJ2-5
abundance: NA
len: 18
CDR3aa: CASSLVPNRDRVGETQYF
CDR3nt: TGTGCCAGCAGCTTAGTTCCGAACCGGGACAGGGTGGGAGAGACCCAGTACTTC

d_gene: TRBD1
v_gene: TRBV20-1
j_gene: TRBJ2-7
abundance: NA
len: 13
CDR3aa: CSARADRVYEQYF
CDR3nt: TGCAGTGCTAGGGCGGACAGGGTCTACGAGCAGTACTTC

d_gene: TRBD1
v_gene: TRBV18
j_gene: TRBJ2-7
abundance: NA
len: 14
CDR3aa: CASSPDRVKNEQYF
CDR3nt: TGTGCCAGCTCACCGGACAGGGTGAAGAACGAGCAGTACTTC

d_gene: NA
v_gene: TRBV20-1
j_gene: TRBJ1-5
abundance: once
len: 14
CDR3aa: CSARDRLGNQPQHF
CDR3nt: TGCAGTGCCCGAGACAGGTTGGGAAATCAGCCCCAGCATTTT